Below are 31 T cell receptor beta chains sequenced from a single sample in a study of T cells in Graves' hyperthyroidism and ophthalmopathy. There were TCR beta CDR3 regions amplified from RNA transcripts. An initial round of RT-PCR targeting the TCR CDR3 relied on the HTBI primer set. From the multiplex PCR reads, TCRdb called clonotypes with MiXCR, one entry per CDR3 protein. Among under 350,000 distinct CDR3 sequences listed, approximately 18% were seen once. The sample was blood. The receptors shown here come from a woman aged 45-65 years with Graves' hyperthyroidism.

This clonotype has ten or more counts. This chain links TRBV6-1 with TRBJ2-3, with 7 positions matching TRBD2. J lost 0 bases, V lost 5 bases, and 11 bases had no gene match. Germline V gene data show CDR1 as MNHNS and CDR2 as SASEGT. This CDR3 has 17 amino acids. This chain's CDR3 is CASSLLQRGTSTDTQYF. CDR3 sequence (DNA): TGTGCCAGCAGTCTACTACAGCGGGGTACTAGCACAGATACGCAGTATTTT.

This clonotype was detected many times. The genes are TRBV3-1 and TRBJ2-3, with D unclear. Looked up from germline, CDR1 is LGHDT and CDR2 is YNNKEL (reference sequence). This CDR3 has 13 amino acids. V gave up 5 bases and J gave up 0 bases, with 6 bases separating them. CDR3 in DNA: TGTGCCAGCAGCTCCGGGAGCACAGATACGCAGTATTTT. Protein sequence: CASSSGSTDTQYF.

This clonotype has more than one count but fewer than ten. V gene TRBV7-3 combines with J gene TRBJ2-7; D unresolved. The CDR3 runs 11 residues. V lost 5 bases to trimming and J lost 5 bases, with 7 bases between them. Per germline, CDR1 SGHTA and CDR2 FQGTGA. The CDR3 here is CASSPLDEQYF. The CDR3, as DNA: TGTGCCAGCAGCCCCCTGGACGAGCAGTACTTC.

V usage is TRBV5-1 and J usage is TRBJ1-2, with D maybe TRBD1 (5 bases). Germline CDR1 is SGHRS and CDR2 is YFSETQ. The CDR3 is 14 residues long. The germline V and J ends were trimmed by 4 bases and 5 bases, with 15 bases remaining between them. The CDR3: CASSREDSQYGYTF. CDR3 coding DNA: TGCGCCAGCAGCAGAGAAGACAGTCAATATGGCTACACCTTC.

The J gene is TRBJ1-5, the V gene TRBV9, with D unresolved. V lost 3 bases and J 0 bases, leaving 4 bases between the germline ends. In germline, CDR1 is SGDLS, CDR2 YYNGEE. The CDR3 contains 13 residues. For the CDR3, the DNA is TGTGCCAGCAGCGCGGGTAGCAATCAGCCCCAGCATTTT. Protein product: CASSAGSNQPQHF.

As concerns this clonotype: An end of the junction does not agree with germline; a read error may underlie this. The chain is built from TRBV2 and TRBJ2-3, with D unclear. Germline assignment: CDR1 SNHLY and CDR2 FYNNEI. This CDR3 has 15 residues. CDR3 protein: CASSAWGRTTDTQCF. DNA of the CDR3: TGTGCCAGCAGTGCATGGGGTCGAACCACAGATACGCAGTGTTTT.

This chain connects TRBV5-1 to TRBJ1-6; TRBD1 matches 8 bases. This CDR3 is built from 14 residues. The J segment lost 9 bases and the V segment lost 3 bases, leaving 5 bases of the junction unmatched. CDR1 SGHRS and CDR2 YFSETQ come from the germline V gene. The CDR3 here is CASSSTGDGSPLHF. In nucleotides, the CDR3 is TGCGCCAGCAGCTCGACAGGGGATGGTTCACCCCTCCACTTT.

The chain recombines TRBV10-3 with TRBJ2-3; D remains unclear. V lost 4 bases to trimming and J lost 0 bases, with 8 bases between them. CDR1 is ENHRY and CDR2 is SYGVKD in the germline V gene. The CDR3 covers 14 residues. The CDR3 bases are TGTGCCATCAGTGTTACCGGAAGCACAGATACGCAGTATTTT. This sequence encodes CAISVTGSTDTQYF.

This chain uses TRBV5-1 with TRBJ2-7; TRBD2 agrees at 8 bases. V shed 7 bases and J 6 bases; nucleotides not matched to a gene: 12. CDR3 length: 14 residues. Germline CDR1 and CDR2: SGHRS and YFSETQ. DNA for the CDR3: TGCGCCAGCGGTGCGAGCGGGAGCCTCCGCGAGCAGTACTTC. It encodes CASGASGSLREQYF.

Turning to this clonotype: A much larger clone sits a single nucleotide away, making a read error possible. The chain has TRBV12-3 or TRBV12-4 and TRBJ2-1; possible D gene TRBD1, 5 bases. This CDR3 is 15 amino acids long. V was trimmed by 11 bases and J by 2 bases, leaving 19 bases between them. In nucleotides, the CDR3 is TGTGCCGCCTCCCTGGGGCCAGAGACCTACAATGAGCAGTTCTTC. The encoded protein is CAASLGPETYNEQFF.

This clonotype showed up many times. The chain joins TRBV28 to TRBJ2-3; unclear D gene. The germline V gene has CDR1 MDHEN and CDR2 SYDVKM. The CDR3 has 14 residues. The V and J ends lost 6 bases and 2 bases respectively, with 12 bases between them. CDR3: CASSSGPNTDTQYF. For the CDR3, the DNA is TGTGCCAGCAGCTCAGGTCCAAACACAGATACGCAGTATTTT.

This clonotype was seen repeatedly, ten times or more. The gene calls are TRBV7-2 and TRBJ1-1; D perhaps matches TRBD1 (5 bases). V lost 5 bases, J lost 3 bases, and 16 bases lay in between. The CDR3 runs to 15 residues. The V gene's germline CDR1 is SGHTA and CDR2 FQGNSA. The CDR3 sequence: CASSALPGRYTEAFF. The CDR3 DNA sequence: TGTGCCAGCAGCGCCTTGCCGGGACGTTACACTGAAGCTTTCTTT.

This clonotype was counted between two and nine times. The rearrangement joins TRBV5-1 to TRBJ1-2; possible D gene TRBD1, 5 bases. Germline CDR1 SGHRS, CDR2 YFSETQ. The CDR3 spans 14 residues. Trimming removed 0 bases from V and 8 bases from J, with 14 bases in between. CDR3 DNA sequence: TGCGCCAGCAGCTTGGAATTCCAGGGAACCGGCTACACCTTC. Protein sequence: CASSLEFQGTGYTF.

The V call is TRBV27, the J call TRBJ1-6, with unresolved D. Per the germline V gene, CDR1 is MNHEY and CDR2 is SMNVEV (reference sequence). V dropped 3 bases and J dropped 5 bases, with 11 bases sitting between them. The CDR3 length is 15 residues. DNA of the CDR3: TGTGCCAGCAGTTTTGGAGTTATAAATAATTCACCCCTCCACTTT. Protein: CASSFGVINNSPLHF.

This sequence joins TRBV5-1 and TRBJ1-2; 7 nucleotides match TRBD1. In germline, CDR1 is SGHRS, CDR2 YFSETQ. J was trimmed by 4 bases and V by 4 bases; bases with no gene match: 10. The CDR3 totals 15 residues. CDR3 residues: CASSLSGGMGYGYTF. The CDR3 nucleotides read TGCGCCAGCAGCCTCTCAGGGGGGATGGGCTATGGCTACACCTTC.

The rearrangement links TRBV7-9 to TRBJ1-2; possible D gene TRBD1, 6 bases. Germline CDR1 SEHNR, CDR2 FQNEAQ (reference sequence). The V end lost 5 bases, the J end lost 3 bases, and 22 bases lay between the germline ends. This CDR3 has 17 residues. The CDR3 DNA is TGTGCCAGCAGCCCAGGGGAATCGTACTACTCCCACTATGGCTACACCTTC. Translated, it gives CASSPGESYYSHYGYTF.

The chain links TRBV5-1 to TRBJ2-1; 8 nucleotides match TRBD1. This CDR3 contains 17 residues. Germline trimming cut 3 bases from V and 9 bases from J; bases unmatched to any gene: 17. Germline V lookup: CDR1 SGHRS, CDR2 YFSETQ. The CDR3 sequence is CASSSDGQGARSSEQFF. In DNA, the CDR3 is TGCGCCAGCAGCTCGGATGGGCAGGGGGCGCGATCAAGTGAGCAGTTCTTC.

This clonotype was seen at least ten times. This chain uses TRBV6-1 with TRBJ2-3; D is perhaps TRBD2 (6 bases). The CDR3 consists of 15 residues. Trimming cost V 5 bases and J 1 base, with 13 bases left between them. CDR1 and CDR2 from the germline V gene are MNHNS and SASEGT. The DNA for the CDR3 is TGTGCCAGCAGTTTAGGAGCTAGCGGCACAGATACGCAGTATTTT. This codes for CASSLGASGTDTQYF.

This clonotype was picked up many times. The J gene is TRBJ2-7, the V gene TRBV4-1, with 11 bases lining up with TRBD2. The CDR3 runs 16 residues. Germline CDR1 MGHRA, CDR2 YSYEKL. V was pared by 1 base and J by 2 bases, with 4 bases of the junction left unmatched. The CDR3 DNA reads TGCGCCAGCAGCCAAGCCGTAGCGGGAGGGCCCTACGAGCAGTACTTC. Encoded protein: CASSQAVAGGPYEQYF.

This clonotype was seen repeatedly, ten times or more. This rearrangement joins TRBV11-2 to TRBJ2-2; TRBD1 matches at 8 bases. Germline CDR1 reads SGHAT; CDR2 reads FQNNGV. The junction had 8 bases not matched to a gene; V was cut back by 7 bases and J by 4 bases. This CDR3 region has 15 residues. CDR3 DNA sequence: TGTGCCAGCACCCGAACCGGACAGGGCACCGGGGAGCTGTTTTTT. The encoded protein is CASTRTGQGTGELFF.

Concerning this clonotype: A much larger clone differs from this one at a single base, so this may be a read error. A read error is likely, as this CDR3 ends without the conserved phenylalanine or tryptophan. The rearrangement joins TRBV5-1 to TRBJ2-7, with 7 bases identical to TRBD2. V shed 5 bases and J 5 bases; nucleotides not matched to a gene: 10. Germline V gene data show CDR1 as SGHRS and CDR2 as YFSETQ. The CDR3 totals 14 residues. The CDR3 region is CASRFGLVPNEQYL. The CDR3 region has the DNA TGCGCCAGCAGGTTCGGACTAGTCCCGAACGAGCAGTACCTC.

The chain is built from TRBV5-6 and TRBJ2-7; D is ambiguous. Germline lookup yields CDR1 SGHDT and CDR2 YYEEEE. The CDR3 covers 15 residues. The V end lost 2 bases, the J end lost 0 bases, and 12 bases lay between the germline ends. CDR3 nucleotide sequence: TGTGCCAGCAGCTTTATTGAGACGGCCTCCTACGAGCAGTACTTC. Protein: CASSFIETASYEQYF.

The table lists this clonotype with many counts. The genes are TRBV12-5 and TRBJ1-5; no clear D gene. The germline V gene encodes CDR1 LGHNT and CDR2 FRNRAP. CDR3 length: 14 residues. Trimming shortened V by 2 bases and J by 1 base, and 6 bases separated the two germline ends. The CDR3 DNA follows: TGTGCTAGTGGTTTGACCCAGAGCAATCAGCCCCAGCATTTT. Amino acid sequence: CASGLTQSNQPQHF.

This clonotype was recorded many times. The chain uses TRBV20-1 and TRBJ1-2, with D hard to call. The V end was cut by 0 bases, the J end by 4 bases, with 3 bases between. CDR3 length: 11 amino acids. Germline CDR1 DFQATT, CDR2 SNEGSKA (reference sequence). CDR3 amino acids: CSAREGYGYTF. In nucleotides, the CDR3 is TGCAGTGCTAGAGAGGGCTATGGCTACACCTTC.

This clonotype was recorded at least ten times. In nucleotides, the CDR3 is TGTGCCAGTAGTATAAGGGCAGAAAGTTCACCCCTCCACTTT. It is translated as CASSIRAESSPLHF. The chain combines TRBV19 with TRBJ1-6, with D hard to call. Germline-derived CDR1 and CDR2 are LNHDA and SQIVND (reference sequence). This CDR3 contains 14 residues. Trimming took off 2 bases at V and 9 bases at J, with 11 bases between the two ends.

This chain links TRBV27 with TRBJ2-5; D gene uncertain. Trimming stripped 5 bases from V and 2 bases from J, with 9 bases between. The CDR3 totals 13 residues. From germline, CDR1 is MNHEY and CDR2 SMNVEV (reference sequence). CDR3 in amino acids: CASSRQVQETQYF. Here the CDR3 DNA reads TGTGCCAGCAGTCGGCAGGTACAAGAGACCCAGTACTTC.

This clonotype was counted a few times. CDR3 in DNA: TGTGCCAGTACTTTCGGACTCAGCACAGATACGCAGTATTTT. It yields the protein CASTFGLSTDTQYF. This chain uses TRBV19 with TRBJ2-3; possibly TRBD2 for D (5 bases). Germline assignment: CDR1 LNHDA and CDR2 SQIVND (reference sequence). The V and J ends lost 7 bases and 0 bases respectively, with 11 bases between them. The CDR3 totals 14 residues.

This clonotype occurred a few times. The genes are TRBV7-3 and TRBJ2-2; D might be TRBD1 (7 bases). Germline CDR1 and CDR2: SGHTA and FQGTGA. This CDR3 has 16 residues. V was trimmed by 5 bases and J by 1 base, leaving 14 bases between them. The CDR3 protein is CASSLNQGGNTGELFF. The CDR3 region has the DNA TGTGCCAGCAGCCTAAATCAGGGGGGGAACACCGGGGAGCTGTTTTTT.

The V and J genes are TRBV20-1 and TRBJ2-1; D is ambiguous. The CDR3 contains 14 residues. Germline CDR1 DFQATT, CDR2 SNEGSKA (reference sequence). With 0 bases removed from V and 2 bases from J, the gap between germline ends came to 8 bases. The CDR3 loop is CSARDQDTYNEQFF. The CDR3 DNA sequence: TGCAGTGCTAGAGATCAAGACACCTACAATGAGCAGTTCTTC.

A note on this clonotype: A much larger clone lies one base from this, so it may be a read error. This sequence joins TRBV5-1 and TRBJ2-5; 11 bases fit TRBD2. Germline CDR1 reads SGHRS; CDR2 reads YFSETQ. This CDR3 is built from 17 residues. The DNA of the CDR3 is TGTGCCAGCAGCTTGGAGGAACTAGCGGGAGCGGGTGAGACCCAGTACTTC. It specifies CASSLEELAGAGETQYF.

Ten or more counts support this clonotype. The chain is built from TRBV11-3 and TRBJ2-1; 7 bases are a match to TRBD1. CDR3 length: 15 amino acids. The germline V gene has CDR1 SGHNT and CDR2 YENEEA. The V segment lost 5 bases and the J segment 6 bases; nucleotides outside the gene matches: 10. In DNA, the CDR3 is TGTGCCAGCAGCCCGTACAGGGGCCCCGTCAATGAGCAGTTCTTC. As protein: CASSPYRGPVNEQFF.